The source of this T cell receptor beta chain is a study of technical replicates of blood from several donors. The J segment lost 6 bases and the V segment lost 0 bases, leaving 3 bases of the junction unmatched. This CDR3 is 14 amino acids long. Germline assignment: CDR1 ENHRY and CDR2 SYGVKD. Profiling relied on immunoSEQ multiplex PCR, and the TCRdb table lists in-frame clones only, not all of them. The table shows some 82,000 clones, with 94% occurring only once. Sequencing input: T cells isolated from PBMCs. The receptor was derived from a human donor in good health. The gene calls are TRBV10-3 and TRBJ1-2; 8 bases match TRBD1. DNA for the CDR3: TGTGCCATCAGTGAGTCTCTCAGGGGGCATGGCTACACCTTC. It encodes CAISESLRGHGYTF.